This TCR beta chain was obtained from a study of cytomegalovirus exposure and HLA in healthy donors. Overall study findings and caveats: Reported results showed that the classifier diagnosed cytomegalovirus status with high specificity and sensitivity. Across all donors, roughly uniform sequencing depth was an assumption of the presence/absence analyses.

In regard to this clone: What it recognizes is unknown.

In the PCR, 60 Vbeta and 13 Jbeta primers were used. Profiled with immunoSEQ multiplex PCR; TCRdb holds only in-frame clones, not every one. The table records approximately 140,000 clones, over 75% of them present only once. The origin of this receptor is a male donor in good health and CMV-seronegative. Material for sequencing was PBMCs.

DNA for the CDR3: TGCGCCAGCCCTACCCTAAAGTCAAGCAGGGATGAGCAGTTCTTC. As protein: CASPTLKSSRDEQFF. V gene TRBV10-1 combines with J gene TRBJ2-1, with TRBD1 as a possible D gene (5 bases). The CDR3 length is 15 residues. Trimming stripped 8 bases from V and 8 bases from J, with 22 bases between. The germline V gene has CDR1 WNHNN and CDR2 SYGVQD (reference sequence).